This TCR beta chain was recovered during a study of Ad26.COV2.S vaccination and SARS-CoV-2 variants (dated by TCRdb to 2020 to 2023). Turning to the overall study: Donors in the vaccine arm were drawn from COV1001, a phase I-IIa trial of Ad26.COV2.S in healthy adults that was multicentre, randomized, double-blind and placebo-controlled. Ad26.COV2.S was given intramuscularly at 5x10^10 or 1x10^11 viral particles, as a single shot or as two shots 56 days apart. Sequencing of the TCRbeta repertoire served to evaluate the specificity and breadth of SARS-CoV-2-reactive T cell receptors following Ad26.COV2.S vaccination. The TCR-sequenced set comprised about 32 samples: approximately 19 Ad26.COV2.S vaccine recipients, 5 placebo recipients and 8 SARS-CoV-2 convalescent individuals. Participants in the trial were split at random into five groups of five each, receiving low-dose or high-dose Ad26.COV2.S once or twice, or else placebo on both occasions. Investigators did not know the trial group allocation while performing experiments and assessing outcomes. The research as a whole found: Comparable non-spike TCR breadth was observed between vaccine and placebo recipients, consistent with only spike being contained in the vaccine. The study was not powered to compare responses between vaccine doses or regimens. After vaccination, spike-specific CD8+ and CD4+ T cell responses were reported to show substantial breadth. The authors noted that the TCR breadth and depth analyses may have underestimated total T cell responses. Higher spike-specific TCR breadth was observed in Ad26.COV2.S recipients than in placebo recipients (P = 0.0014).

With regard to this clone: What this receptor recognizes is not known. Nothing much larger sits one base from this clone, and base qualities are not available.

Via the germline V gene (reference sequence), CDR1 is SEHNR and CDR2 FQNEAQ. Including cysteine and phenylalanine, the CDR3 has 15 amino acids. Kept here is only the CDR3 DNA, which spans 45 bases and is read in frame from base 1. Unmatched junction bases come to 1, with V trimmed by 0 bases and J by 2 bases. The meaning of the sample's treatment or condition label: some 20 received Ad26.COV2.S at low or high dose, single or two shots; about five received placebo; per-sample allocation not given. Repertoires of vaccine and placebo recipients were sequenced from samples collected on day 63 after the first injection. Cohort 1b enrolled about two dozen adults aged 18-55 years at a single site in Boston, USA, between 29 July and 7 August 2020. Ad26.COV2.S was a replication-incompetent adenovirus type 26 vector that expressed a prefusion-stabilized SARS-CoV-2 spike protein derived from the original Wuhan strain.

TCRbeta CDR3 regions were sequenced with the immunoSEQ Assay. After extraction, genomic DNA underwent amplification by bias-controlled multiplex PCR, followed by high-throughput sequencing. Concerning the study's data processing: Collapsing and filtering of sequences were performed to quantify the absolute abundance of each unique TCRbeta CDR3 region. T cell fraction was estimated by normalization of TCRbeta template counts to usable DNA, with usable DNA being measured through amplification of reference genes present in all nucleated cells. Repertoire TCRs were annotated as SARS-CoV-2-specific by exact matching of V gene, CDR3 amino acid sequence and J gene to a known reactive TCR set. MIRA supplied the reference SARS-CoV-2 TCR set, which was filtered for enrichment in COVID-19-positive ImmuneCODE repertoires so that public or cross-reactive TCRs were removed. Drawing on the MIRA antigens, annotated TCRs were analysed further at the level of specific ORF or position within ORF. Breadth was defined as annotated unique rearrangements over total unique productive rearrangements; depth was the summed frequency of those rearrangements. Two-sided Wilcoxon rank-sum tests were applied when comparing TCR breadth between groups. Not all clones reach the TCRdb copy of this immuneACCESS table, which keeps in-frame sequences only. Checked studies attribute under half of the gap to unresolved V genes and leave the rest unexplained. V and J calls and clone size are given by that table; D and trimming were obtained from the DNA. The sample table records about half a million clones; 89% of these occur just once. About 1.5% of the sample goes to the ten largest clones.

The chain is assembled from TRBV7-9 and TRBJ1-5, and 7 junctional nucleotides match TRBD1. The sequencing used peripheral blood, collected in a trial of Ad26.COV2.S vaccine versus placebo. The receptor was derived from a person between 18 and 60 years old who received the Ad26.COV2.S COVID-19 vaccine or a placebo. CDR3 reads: CASSLATGGNQPQHF. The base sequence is TGTGCCAGCAGCTTAGCCACAGGGGGCAATCAGCCCCAGCATTTT.